This T cell receptor beta chain originates from a study of cytomegalovirus exposure and HLA in healthy donors. The CDR3 runs to 15 residues. CDR1 and CDR2 from the germline V gene are MGHRA and YSYEKL. Trimming removed 4 bases at V and 2 bases at J, with 15 bases between. Study outcomes and limitations: At a 0.05 false discovery rate, a later analysis found around 15,000 TCR beta sequences to be associated with HLA alleles. Versus the approximately 700-donor mean, an Asian-associated ancestry cluster reportedly showed fewer N-insertions in a later analysis.

PCR primers comprised 60 Vbeta and 13 Jbeta primers. Produced via immunoSEQ multiplex PCR; TCRdb's table is partial and in-frame only. The sample lists 150,000 to 200,000 clones; roughly four fifths were seen once. In regard to this clone: The antigen is undetermined.

Sequencing was performed on PBMCs. The chain employs TRBV4-1 and TRBJ2-7; D may be TRBD2 (5 bases). This clonotype originated in a man between 45 and 60 years old in good health and CMV-seronegative. CDR3 residues: CASSRELEAPYEQYF. The DNA for the CDR3 is TGCGCCAGCAGCCGGGAACTAGAGGCCCCCTACGAGCAGTACTTC.